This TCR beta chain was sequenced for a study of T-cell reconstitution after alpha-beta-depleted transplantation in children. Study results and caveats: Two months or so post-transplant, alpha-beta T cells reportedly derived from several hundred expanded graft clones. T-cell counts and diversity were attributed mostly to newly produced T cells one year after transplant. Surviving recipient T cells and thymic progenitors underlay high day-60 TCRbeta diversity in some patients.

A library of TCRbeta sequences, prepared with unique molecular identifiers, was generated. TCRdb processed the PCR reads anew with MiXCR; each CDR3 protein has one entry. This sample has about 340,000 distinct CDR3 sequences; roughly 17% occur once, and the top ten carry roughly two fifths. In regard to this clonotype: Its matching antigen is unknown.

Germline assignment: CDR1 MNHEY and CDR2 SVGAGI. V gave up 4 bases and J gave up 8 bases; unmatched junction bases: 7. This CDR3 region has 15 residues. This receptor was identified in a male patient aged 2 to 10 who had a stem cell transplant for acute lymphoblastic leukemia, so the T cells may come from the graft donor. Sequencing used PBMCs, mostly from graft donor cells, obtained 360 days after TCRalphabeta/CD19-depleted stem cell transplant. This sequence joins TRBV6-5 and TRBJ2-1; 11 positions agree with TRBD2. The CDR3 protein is CASSSLLAGVDEQFF. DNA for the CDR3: TGTGCCAGCAGTTCATTACTAGCGGGAGTGGATGAGCAGTTCTTC.